A selection of T cell receptor beta chains follows, all from one sample in a study of T-cell memory formation after mild COVID-19. TCRdb passed the 5' RACE reads through MiXCR, listing each CDR3 protein once. The sample holds over 70,000 distinct CDR3 sequences, roughly 16% seen once. The sequencing input was PBMCs or a T cell subset sorted from them (not recorded which). These receptors were taken from a young man who had mild COVID-19 (a few samples of this study predate the infection). Cell type and time point are not known. Each CDR3 is given with its conserved first and last residue. A D gene is named only where the DNA matches it firmly. Clone size is shown for a subset of rows, as once, few, many or a class of expanded clone.

j_call	v_call	cdr3_length	clone_size	d_call	cdr3_aa	cdr3_nt
TRBJ2-3	TRBV21-1	15	.	.	CASPRSSASTDTQYF	TGTGCCAGCCCCCGGTCATCTGCTAGCACAGATACGCAGTATTTT
TRBJ2-7	TRBV12-3/TRBV12-4	14	few	.	CASTPTASSYEQYF	TGTGCCAGCACCCCCACAGCGAGCTCCTACGAGCAGTACTTC
TRBJ1-1	TRBV6-6	12	few	.	CAIPPRDTEAFF	TGTGCCATCCCTCCTCGGGACACTGAAGCTTTCTTT
TRBJ1-1	TRBV9	12	few	TRBD1	CASSALDREAFF	TGTGCCAGCAGCGCCCTGGACAGGGAAGCTTTCTTT
TRBJ2-3	TRBV10-1	14	.	.	CASSAPSSTDTQYF	TGCGCCAGCAGTGCCCCATCATCCACAGATACGCAGTATTTT
TRBJ2-1	TRBV4-1	17	few	.	CASSQLARTVSYNEQFF	TGCGCCAGCAGCCAACTTGCCCGGACGGTCTCCTACAATGAGCAGTTCTTC
TRBJ1-5	TRBV4-2	15	few	.	CASSQDSGDGQPQHF	TGTGCCAGCAGCCAAGATTCGGGGGATGGCCAGCCCCAGCATTTT
TRBJ2-2	TRBV12-3/TRBV12-4	12	.	.	CASPRGDGELFF	TGTGCCAGCCCCAGGGGCGACGGGGAGCTGTTTTTT
TRBJ1-1	TRBV4-3	17	.	TRBD1	CASSQDGGQGETTEAFF	TGCGCCAGCAGCCAAGATGGAGGACAGGGGGAGACCACTGAAGCTTTCTTT
TRBJ2-1	TRBV6-5	14	.	TRBD1	CASRNRGRFNEQFF	TGTGCCAGCAGGAACAGGGGTCGTTTCAATGAGCAGTTCTTC
TRBJ2-4	TRBV15	15	.	.	CATSRGRGGNNIQYF	TGTGCCACCAGCAGAGGTCGGGGCGGGAATAACATTCAGTACTTC
TRBJ2-2	TRBV9	16	few	TRBD2	CASSLLAGGNTGELFF	TGTGCCAGCAGCCTACTAGCGGGGGGTAACACCGGGGAGCTGTTTTTT
TRBJ2-5	TRBV4-2	14	few	TRBD1	CASSQVTGGETQYF	TGTGCCAGCAGCCAAGTGACAGGGGGAGAGACCCAGTACTTC
TRBJ2-7	TRBV4-3	13	.	.	CASSQFTGYEQYF	TGCGCCAGCAGCCAATTCACCGGGTACGAGCAGTACTTC
TRBJ2-2	TRBV24-1	18	few	TRBD2	CATRATSGPNANTGELFF	TGTGCCACCAGGGCGACTAGCGGGCCTAACGCGAACACCGGGGAGCTGTTTTTT
TRBJ1-2	TRBV4-1	14	few	.	CASSQDPGRYGYTF	TGCGCCAGCAGCCAAGACCCGGGGAGATATGGCTACACCTTC
TRBJ1-1	TRBV9	14	few	.	CASSVGSLNTEAFF	TGTGCCAGCAGCGTGGGCTCCTTGAACACTGAAGCTTTCTTT
TRBJ2-7	TRBV12-3/TRBV12-4	14	many	.	CASTGRRGAYEQYF	TGTGCCAGCACAGGCAGAAGGGGCGCCTACGAGCAGTACTTC
TRBJ2-5	TRBV4-1	16	.	.	CASNPGGVALEETQYF	TGCGCCAGCAACCCTGGCGGGGTCGCTTTGGAGGAGACCCAGTACTTC
TRBJ1-2	TRBV7-9	14	few	.	CASSPPGKAYGYTF	TGTGCCAGCAGTCCTCCCGGGAAAGCCTATGGCTACACCTTC
TRBJ2-2	TRBV4-1	14	.	.	CASSQAGEAGELFF	TGCGCCAGCAGCCAAGCAGGGGAGGCCGGGGAGCTGTTTTTT
TRBJ2-1	TRBV7-2	16	.	TRBD2	CASSLDLAGGYNEQFF	TGTGCCAGCAGCTTAGACCTAGCGGGGGGGTACAATGAGCAGTTCTTC
TRBJ2-1	TRBV7-9	16	few	TRBD2	CASSPLAGSAYNEQFF	TGTGCCAGCAGCCCTCTAGCGGGGTCCGCCTACAATGAGCAGTTCTTC
TRBJ1-4	TRBV30	13	few	.	CACFEDGYEKLFF	TGTGCCTGTTTTGAGGACGGCTATGAAAAACTGTTTTTT
TRBJ1-2	TRBV7-8	17	.	.	CASSSRVLSRVWEGYTF	TGTGCCAGCAGCTCCAGGGTCCTGTCGAGAGTTTGGGAGGGCTACACCTTC
TRBJ2-7	TRBV6-2/TRBV6-3	16	.	.	CASSNRPRGLALEQYF	TGTGCCAGCAGTAACCGTCCTCGGGGGCTGGCTCTCGAGCAGTACTTC
TRBJ2-1	TRBV19	13	once	.	CASSIGAFNEQFF	TGTGCCAGTAGTATAGGGGCTTTCAATGAGCAGTTCTTC
TRBJ2-2	TRBV20-1	13	.	.	CSARQGGTGELFF	TGCAGTGCTAGACAGGGAGGCACCGGGGAGCTGTTTTTT
TRBJ1-4	TRBV5-1	17	.	.	CASSFSRPRATNEKLFF	TGCGCCAGCAGCTTTTCAAGGCCCCGTGCAACTAATGAAAAACTGTTTTTT
TRBJ2-3	TRBV5-6	16	many	TRBD1	CASSLAGQGHTDTQYF	TGTGCCAGCAGCTTGGCGGGACAGGGACACACAGATACGCAGTATTTT
TRBJ1-6	TRBV7-2	15	.	.	CASSLARAGNSPLHF	TGTGCCAGCAGCTTAGCGCGTGCGGGAAATTCACCCCTCCACTTT
TRBJ1-4	TRBV7-2	16	many	TRBD1	CASSLEPRGLDEKLFF	TGTGCCAGCAGCTTAGAGCCCAGGGGGCTGGATGAAAAACTGTTTTTT
TRBJ2-3	TRBV7-3	14	many	TRBD1	CASSRTGGLDTQYF	TGTGCCAGCAGCCGGACAGGGGGACTGGATACGCAGTATTTT
TRBJ2-3	TRBV12-3/TRBV12-4	15	few	.	CASSTIGRGTDTQYF	TGTGCCAGCAGTACCATTGGAAGGGGCACAGATACGCAGTATTTT